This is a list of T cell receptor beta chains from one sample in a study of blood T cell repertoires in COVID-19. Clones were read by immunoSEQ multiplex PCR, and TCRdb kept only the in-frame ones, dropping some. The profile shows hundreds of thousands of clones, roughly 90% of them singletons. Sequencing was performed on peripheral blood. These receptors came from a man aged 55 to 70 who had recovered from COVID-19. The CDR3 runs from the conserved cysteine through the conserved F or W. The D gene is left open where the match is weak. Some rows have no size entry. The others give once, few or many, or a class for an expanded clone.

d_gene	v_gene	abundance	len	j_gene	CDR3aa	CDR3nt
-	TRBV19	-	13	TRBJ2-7	CASSVSGSYEQYF	TGTGCCAGTAGTGTATCAGGATCCTACGAGCAGTACTTC
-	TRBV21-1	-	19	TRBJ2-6	CASSKRGTAEVSGANVLTF	TGTGCCAGCAGCAAACGAGGGACAGCAGAAGTCTCTGGGGCCAACGTCCTGACTTTC
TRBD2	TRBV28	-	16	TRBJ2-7	CASSFLAGGPGNEQYF	TGTGCCAGCAGTTTCCTAGCGGGAGGGCCGGGCAACGAGCAGTACTTC
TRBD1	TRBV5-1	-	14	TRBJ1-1	CASSPGTAFTEAFF	TGCGCCAGCAGCCCCGGGACAGCCTTCACTGAAGCTTTCTTT
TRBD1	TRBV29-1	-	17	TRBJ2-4	CSVTQGDSRLGGNIQYF	TGCAGCGTTACACAAGGGGACAGCCGTTTGGGTGGAAACATTCAGTACTTC
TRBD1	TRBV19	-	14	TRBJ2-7	CASSIRDRAWEQYF	TGTGCCAGTAGTATCCGGGACAGGGCTTGGGAGCAGTACTTC
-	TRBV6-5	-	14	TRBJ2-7	CASKPSTSTYEQYF	TGTGCCAGCAAGCCTTCGACTTCGACCTACGAGCAGTACTTC
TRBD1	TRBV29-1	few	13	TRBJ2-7	CSVEEDRLDQQYF	TGCAGCGTTGAGGAGGACAGGTTAGATCAGCAGTACTTC
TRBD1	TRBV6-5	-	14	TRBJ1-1	CASSKPTGRTEAFF	TGTGCCAGCAGTAAACCGACAGGGAGGACTGAAGCTTTCTTT
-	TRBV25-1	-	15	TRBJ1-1	CASSDVGAMNTEAFF	TGTGCCAGCAGTGATGTTGGGGCCATGAACACTGAAGCTTTCTTT
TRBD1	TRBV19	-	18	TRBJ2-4	CASSRRGQGLEAKNIQYF	TGTGCCAGTAGTCGGAGGGGACAGGGGCTGGAGGCCAAAAACATTCAGTACTTC
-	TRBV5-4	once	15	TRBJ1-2	CASSLGAREDYGYTF	TGTGCCAGCAGCTTGGGGGCCAGGGAGGACTATGGCTACACCTTC
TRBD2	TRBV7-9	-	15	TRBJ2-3	CASSPGGVRTDTQYF	TGTGCCAGCAGCCCCGGGGGGGTCCGCACAGATACGCAGTATTTT
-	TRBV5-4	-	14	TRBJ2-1	CASSPEQAYNEQFF	TGTGCCAGCAGCCCCGAACAGGCCTACAATGAGCAGTTCTTC
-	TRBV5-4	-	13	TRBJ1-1	CASSLAVNTEAFF	TGTGCCAGCAGCTTGGCAGTGAACACTGAAGCTTTCTTT
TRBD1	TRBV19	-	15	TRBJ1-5	CASSARTGGGQPQHF	TGTGCCAGTAGTGCTCGAACAGGGGGCGGCCAGCCCCAGCATTTT
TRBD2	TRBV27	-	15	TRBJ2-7	CASSYIAGASYEQYF	TGTGCCAGCAGTTATATAGCGGGAGCATCCTACGAGCAGTACTTC
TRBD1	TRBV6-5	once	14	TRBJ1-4	CASRRTGDNEKLFF	TGTGCCAGCAGACGGACAGGGGATAATGAAAAACTGTTTTTT
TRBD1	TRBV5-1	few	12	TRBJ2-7	CASSRDSYEQYF	TGCGCCAGCAGCAGGGACAGCTACGAGCAGTACTTC
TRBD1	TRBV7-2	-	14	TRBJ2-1	CASSPGTAYNEQFF	TGTGCCAGCAGCCCAGGGACAGCCTACAATGAGCAGTTCTTC
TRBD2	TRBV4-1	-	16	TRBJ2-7	CASSRSTTSGGYEQYF	TGCGCCAGCAGCCGATCAACGACTAGCGGAGGCTACGAGCAGTACTTC
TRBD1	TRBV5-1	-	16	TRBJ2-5	CASSLGGTAYQETQYF	TGCGCCAGCAGCTTGGGGGGGACAGCGTACCAAGAGACCCAGTACTTC
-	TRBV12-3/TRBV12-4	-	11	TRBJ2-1	CASGRSHEQFF	TGTGCCAGCGGCCGTTCCCATGAGCAGTTCTTC
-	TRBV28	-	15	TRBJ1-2	CASSLPGVTGYGYTF	TGTGCCAGCAGCCTACCGGGGGTTACGGGCTATGGCTACACCTTC
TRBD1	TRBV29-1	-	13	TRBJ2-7	CSARRDRGYEQYF	TGCAGCGCACGCCGGGACAGAGGCTACGAGCAGTACTTC
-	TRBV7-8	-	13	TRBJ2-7	CASSARQHYEQYF	TGTGCCAGCAGCGCACGACAGCACTACGAGCAGTACTTC
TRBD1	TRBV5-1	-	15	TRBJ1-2	CASSPDRPANYGYTF	TGCGCCAGCAGCCCGGACAGGCCGGCGAACTATGGCTACACCTTC
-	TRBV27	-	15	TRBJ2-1	CASSLYRRAWNEQFF	TGTGCCAGCAGTTTATACCGCAGGGCCTGGAATGAGCAGTTCTTC
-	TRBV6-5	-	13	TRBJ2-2	CASSPRLTGELFF	TGTGCCAGCAGTCCTCGTCTCACCGGGGAGCTGTTTTTT
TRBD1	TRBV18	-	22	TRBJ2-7	CASSLTVRPPNRGVGGASEQYF	TGTGCCAGCTCACTCACAGTAAGGCCCCCGAACAGGGGCGTCGGTGGAGCTAGCGAGCAGTACTTC
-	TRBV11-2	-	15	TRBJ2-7	CASSFGRRGLYEQYF	TGTGCCAGCAGCTTTGGGAGGAGGGGGCTCTACGAGCAGTACTTC
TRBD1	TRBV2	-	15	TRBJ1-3	CASKTGAFSGNTIYF	TGTGCCAGCAAAACAGGGGCATTCTCTGGAAACACCATATATTTT
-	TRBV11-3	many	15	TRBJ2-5	CASSLRAGGEETQYF	TGTGCCAGCAGCTTAAGGGCAGGTGGGGAGGAGACCCAGTACTTC
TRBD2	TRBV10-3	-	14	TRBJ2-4	CAIRAGEGENIQYF	TGTGCCATCAGGGCGGGAGAGGGCGAAAACATTCAGTACTTC
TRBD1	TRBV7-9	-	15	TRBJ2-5	CASSTGTGVWKTQYF	TGTGCCAGCAGCACCGGGACAGGGGTTTGGAAGACCCAGTACTTC
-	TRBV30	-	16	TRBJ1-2	CAWSVYRRIQNYGYTF	TGTGCCTGGAGTGTCTACCGGAGGATACAGAACTATGGCTACACCTTC
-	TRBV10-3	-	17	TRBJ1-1	CAISGALYGGMNTEAFF	TGTGCCATCAGCGGCGCCCTATACGGGGGGATGAACACTGAAGCTTTCTTT
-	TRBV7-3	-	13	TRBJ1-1	CASSLHRGTEAFF	TGTGCCAGCAGCTTACACCGGGGGACTGAAGCTTTCTTT
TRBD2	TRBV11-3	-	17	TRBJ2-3	CASSTGLAGAPTDTQYF	TGTGCCAGCAGCACCGGACTAGCGGGGGCGCCGACAGATACGCAGTATTTT
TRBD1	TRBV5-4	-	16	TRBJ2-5	CASSTRQGAVSETQYF	TGTGCCAGCAGCACCCGACAGGGGGCGGTCTCGGAGACCCAGTACTTC
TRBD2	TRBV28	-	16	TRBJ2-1	CASYPPRDYPYNEQFF	TGTGCCAGCTACCCCCCCCGGGACTACCCCTACAATGAGCAGTTCTTC
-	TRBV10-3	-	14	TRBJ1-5	CAISESGGRQPQHF	TGTGCCATCAGTGAGTCGGGGGGTAGGCAGCCCCAGCATTTT
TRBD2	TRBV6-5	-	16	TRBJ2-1	CASSYPTSPVRCEQFF	TGTGCCAGCAGTTACCCGACTAGCCCGGTCCGGTGTGAGCAGTTCTTC
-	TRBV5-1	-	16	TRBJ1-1	CASSFGGAGRSTEAFF	TGCGCCAGCAGCTTTGGGGGGGCCGGACGAAGCACTGAAGCTTTCTTT
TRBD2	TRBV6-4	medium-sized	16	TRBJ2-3	CASSDSLAGDTDTQYF	TGTGCCAGCAGTGACTCTCTAGCGGGGGACACAGATACGCAGTATTTT
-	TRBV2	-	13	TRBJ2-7	CASTREGGYEQYF	TGTGCCAGCACCCGAGAAGGGGGTTACGAGCAGTACTTC
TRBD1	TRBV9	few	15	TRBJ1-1	CASSVGQVDNTEAFF	TGTGCCAGCAGCGTTGGACAGGTTGATAACACTGAAGCTTTCTTT